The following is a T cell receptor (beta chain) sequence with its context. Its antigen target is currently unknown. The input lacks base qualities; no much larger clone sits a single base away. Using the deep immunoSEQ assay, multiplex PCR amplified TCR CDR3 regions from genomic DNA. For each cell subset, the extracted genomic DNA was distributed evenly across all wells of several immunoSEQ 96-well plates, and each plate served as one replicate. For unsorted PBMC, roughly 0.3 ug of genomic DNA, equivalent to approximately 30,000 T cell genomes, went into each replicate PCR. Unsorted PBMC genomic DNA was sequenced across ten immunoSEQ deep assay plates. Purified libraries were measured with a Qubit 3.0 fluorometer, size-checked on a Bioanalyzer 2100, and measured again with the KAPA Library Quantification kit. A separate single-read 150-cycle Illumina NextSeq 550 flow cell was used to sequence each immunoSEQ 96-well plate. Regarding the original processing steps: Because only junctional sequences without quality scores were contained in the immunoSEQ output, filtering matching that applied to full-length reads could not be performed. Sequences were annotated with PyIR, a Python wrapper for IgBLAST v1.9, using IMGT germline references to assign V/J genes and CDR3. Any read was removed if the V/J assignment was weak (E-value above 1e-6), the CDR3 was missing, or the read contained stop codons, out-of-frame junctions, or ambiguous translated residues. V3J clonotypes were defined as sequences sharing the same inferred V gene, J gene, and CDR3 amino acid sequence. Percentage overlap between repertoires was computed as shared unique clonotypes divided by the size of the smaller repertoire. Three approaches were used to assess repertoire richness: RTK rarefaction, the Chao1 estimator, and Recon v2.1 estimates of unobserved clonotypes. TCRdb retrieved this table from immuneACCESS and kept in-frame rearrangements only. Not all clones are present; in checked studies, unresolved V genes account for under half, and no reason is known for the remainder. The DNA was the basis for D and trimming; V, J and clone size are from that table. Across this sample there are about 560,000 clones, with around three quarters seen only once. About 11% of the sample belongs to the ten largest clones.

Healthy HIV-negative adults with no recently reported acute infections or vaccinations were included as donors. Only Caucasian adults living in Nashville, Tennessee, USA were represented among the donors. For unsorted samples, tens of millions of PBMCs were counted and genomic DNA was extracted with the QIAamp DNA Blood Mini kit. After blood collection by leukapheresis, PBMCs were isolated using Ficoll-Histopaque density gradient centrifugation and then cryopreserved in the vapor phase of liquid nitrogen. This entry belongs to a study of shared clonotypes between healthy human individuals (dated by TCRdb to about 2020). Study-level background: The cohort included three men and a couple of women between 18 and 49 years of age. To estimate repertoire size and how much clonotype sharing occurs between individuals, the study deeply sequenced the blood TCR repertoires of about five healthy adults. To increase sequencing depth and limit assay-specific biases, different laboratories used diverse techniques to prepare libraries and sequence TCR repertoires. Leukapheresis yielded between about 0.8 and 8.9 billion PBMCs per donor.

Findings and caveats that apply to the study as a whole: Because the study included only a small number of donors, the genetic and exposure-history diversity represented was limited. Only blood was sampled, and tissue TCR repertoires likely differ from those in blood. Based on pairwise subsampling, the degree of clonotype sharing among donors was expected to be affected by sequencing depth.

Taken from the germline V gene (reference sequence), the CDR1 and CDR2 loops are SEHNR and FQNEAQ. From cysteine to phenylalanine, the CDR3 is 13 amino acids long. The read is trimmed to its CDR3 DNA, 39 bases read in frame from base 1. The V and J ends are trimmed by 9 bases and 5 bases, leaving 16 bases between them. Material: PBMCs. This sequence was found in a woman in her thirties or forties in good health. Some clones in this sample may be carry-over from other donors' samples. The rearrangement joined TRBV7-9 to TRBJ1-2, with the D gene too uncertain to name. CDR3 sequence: CASAFAPRYGYTF. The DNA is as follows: TGTGCCAGTGCTTTTGCACCGAGATATGGCTACACCTTC.